This TCR beta chain is drawn from a study of spatial heterogeneity in lung cancer (dated by TCRdb to about 2019). Regarding the study in general: More beta-chain than alpha-chain transcripts were consistently detected, likely reflecting higher beta-chain transcript abundance. In the raw uncorrected reads, each unique combination of TCR and UMI appeared on average more than ten times. In non-small cell lung cancer, the study quantitatively compared TCR alpha and beta repertoires across several tumor regions, matched nontumor lung, and blood. Nonsynonymous mutation counts, determined by whole-exome sequencing of tumor tissue, were related to TCR repertoire features. At surgery, 220 tumor regions, roughly 63 matched nontumor lung samples and 56 PBMC samples were TCR-sequenced for both alpha and beta chains.

Results the study describes overall, beyond this receptor: Ubiquitous expanded tumor TCRs were detected in blood more often at tumor resection than at routine follow-up. Additional single-cell paired TCR alpha and beta sequencing was considered necessary to confirm, at a functional level, the hypothesis that regional TCRs recognize regional mutations.

Including cysteine and phenylalanine, the CDR3 has 13 amino acids. The kept DNA is CDR3 alone, 39 bases in frame from the first base. The junction carries 8 bases between V and J, which are trimmed by 2 bases and 4 bases respectively. CDR1 and CDR2 (LGHDT, YNNKEL) derive from the germline V gene (reference sequence). Libraries were built with 5' RACE. Sequencing was performed on a NextSeq 500. The TCR library protocol attached a unique molecular identifier to each TCR cDNA molecule to allow correction of PCR and sequencing errors. From the authors' description of their analysis: TCR identification, UMI-based error correction and CDR3 extraction were performed with Decombinator tools. Expanded TCRs were defined as those above a frequency of 2 per 1,000, corresponding to the top 1% of the tumor frequency distribution. Rényi diversity was computed with the R vegan package after subsampling each repertoire 100 times to 5,000 TCRs. CDR3 similarity networks were built from amino acid triplet string-kernel similarity, connecting CDR3s with pairwise similarity above 0.82. TCRdb passed the public sequencing reads through fastp at Q25 and MiXCR, retaining productive beta sequences. Every CDR3 protein is listed once, alongside the most common genes and DNA of its rows. The V and J calls reflect TCRdb's pipeline rather than the authors' work. The sample table contains about 36,000 distinct CDR3 sequences; only one count was recorded for 5.2% of them. 25% to 35% of the sample is held by the ten biggest clonotypes.

According to the study, the label for this sample's time point signals: sample taken at primary tumor resection. Whole RNA extracted from tumor and nontumor lung tissue, or from cryopreserved PBMC samples, was used for TCR sequencing without cell sorting. Donors were around 69 patients with early-stage, untreated non-small cell lung cancer from the lung TRACERx cohort. A patient was chosen for TCR sequencing only when enough RNA was available from at least two tumor regions. There are many counts of this clonotype. Its target antigen remains unknown. No base-level quality is on record; no much larger clone is a single base apart.

In this chain, TRBV3-1 is recombined with TRBJ1-1, with no confidently assigned D gene. The source material was PBMCs, sampled at surgery. The TCR comes from a female donor with early-stage non-small cell lung cancer. The sequenced DNA: TGTGCCAGCAGCCAACACTTATCCACTGAAGCTTTCTTT. Its translation reads: CASSQHLSTEAFF. Outside the CDR3, residues come from the reference TRBV3-1 and TRBJ1-1 proteins, so the full variable domain is: DTAVSQTPKYLVTQMGNDKSIKCEQNLGHDTMYWYKQDSKKFLKIMFSYNNKELIINETVPNRFSPKSPDKAHLNLHINSLELGDSAVYFCASSQHLSTEAFFGQGTRLTVV.